Shown below are 13 T cell receptor beta chains from a single sample sequenced in a study of T cells in women clearing cervical HPV infection (dated by TCRdb to about 2018). Libraries came from the immunoSEQ multiplex PCR assay. TCRdb stores this immuneACCESS table with in-frame sequences only. Part of the clones is absent; in the studies checked, under half of the shortfall reflects unresolved V genes, and no reason is known for the rest. This sample's table contains tens of thousands of clones. 35% of the sample is in the top ten clones. Sequencing was carried out using blood buffy coat. The receptors stem from a woman between 18 and 70 years old with a cervical HPV16 infection that either progressed to CIN3+ or cleared (not recorded which).

A word on this clone: The DNA ends 3 residues before the CDR3 does, and the rest of the CDR3 is filled in from the germline J gene. The chain carries TRBV18 and TRBJ2-2, with 10 nucleotides matching TRBD1. The CDR3 contains 17 residues. Germline CDR1 KGHSH, CDR2 LQKENI. V shed 6 bases, J shed 0 bases, and the junction held 7 bases outside the gene matches. CDR3 DNA, as far as it was read: TGTGCCAGCTCCCCCTTGACAGGGGGCGCGAACACCGGGGAG. Encoded protein: CASSPLTGGANTGE. Given in full, the CDR3 is CASSPLTGGANTGELFF.

Comments on this clone: From the germline J gene comes the end of the CDR3, since the read stops 3 residues before it. The chain joins TRBV20-1 to TRBJ2-3, with 7 bases that match TRBD1. In germline, CDR1 is DFQATT, CDR2 SNEGSKA (reference sequence). With V trimmed by 4 bases and J by 5 bases, 9 bases remained unmatched. This CDR3 comprises 14 residues. CDR3 sequence reads: CSAIQTGLEDTQYF. CDR3 DNA (partial): TGCAGTGCTATACAGACAGGGTTAGAAGATACG.

The CDR3 bases that were read are TGTGCCAGCAGTTACCCGGGGATTTTTTCACCC. Translated: CASSYPGIFSP. In full, the CDR3 reads CASSYPGIFSPLHF. The chain links TRBV6-2 or TRBV6-3 to TRBJ1-6; D unclear. The CDR3 end falls 3 residues outside the read, so it is completed with the germline J gene. Trimming took off 2 bases at V and 9 bases at J, with 11 bases between the two ends. The CDR3 is 14 residues long. From germline, CDR1 is MNHEY and CDR2 SVGEGT.

For this clone: The read terminates 3 residues before the CDR3 end, so the remaining end is supplied by the germline J gene. The chain links TRBV6-2 or TRBV6-3 to TRBJ2-5; TRBD2 matches 13 bases. The germline V gene has CDR1 MNHEY and CDR2 SVGEGT. The CDR3 sequence is 15 residues long. The CDR3 loop is CASSRTSGGPDTQYF. The sequenced CDR3 bases are TGTGCCAGCAGTCGGACTAGCGGGGGTCCGGATACC.

On this clone itself: The read comes to an end 3 residues before the CDR3 does, leaving the germline J gene to fill in the end. The V call is TRBV7-9, the J call TRBJ2-2; D may be TRBD1 (6 bases). The germline V gene encodes CDR1 SEHNR and CDR2 FQNEAQ (reference sequence). This CDR3 has 14 residues. The CDR3 region is CASSLRGNNEKLFF. Partial CDR3 DNA: TGTGCCAGCAGCTTAAGGGGGAATAATGAAAAG.

Details on this clone: The read finishes 3 residues shy of the CDR3 end, and the germline J gene is used to complete it. This chain links TRBV6-2 or TRBV6-3 with TRBJ2-7; 7 bases match TRBD2. Germline CDR1 and CDR2: MNHEY and SVGEGT. V dropped 8 bases and J dropped 3; count of bases not matched to a gene: 4. The CDR3 contains 12 residues. The part of the CDR3 DNA that was read is TGTGCCAGCGAAGCGGGAAGCTACGAG. Translation gives CASEAGSYE. The complete CDR3 reads CASEAGSYEQYF.

Details on this clone: The CDR3 end is not reached by the read, which stops 3 residues before it; the germline J gene fills it in. The rearrangement links TRBV20-1 to TRBJ2-3; TRBD2 aligns across 13 bases. Germline loops: CDR1 DFQATT, CDR2 SNEGSKA (reference sequence). CDR3 length: 17 amino acids. Trimming cost V 2 bases and J 5 bases; bases outside gene matches: 10. The part of the CDR3 DNA that was read is TGCAGTGCTAGACTAACTAGCGGGAGGGCCGAGGGAGATACG. Its protein product is CSARLTSGRAEGDT. The full CDR3 sequence reads CSARLTSGRAEGDTQYF.

Notes on this clone: The read falls 3 residues short of the CDR3 end, and the missing part is taken from the germline J gene. The genes are TRBV30 and TRBJ2-3; 9 bases line up with TRBD2. The V gene's germline CDR1 is GTSNPN and CDR2 SVGIG (reference sequence). The CDR3 contains 15 residues. Partial CDR3 DNA: TGTGCCTGGAGTATCGCTAGCGGGACCCTAGAGACG. The encoded protein is CAWSIASGTLET. The whole CDR3 is CAWSIASGTLETQYF.

Comment on this clone: Sequencing ends 3 residues short of the CDR3 end; the germline J gene provides the rest. V is TRBV28 and J is TRBJ2-7; 8 bases line up with TRBD1. This CDR3 comprises 15 residues. The junction had 5 bases not matched to a gene; V was cut back by 1 base and J by 3 bases. Germline V CDR1 and CDR2: MDHEN, SYDVKM. CDR3 DNA (partial): TGTGCCAGCAGTTTATTAAGGACAGGGAACTACGAG. Translating it yields CASSLLRTGNYE. The entire CDR3 is CASSLLRTGNYEQYF.

With respect to this clone: The CDR3 end falls 3 residues outside the read, so it is completed with the germline J gene. This chain connects TRBV30 to TRBJ2-3, with D maybe TRBD2 (5 bases). The germline CDR1 and CDR2 sequences are GTSNPN and SVGIG (reference sequence). This CDR3 region has 16 residues. The CDR3 protein is CAWSGVAGLSNQPQYF. CDR3 bases read: TGTGCCTGGAGTGGAGTCGCGGGTCTTAGCAATCAGCCG.

In the case of this clone: From the germline J gene comes the end of the CDR3, since the read stops 3 residues before it. The chain links TRBV2 to TRBJ2-3, with 9 bases fitting TRBD2. V gave up 5 bases and J gave up 1 base; unmatched junction bases: 4. Germline CDR1 SNHLY, CDR2 FYNNEI. The CDR3 totals 15 residues. CDR3 in amino acids: CASSLERGGTDTQYF. CDR3 bases read: TGTGCCAGCAGTCTCGAGCGGGGGGGCACAGATACG.

On this clone itself: The read stops 3 residues short of the end of the CDR3; the missing end is completed from the germline J gene. The V call is TRBV7-6, the J call TRBJ2-4; TRBD1 agrees at 9 bases. This CDR3 has 15 residues. Germline loops: CDR1 SGHVS, CDR2 FNYEAQ. CDR3 protein: CASSLPGTGYETQYF. CDR3 bases read: TGTGCCAGCAGCTTACCCGGGACAGGGTACGAGACT.

Note on this clone: The read halts 3 residues ahead of the CDR3 end, with the missing end drawn from the germline J gene. The chain is built from TRBV19 and TRBJ1-2; 9 nucleotides align to TRBD1. The germline gives CDR1 LNHDA, CDR2 SQIVND (reference sequence). There are 12 residues in the CDR3. The sequenced CDR3 bases are TGTGCCAGTTCACCGGGACAGGGTAGC. Protein sequence: CASSPGQGS. The entire CDR3 reads CASSPGQGSYTF.